This T cell receptor beta chain was sequenced during a study of cytomegalovirus exposure and HLA in healthy donors (dated by TCRdb to the late 2010s). Turning to the overall study: An earlier analysis of approximately 640 of the donors reported roughly 300 Gb of sequence data and around 110 million unique TCR beta sequences from 150 million to 200 million T cells. A later analysis re-examined previously published TCR beta repertoires from more than 650 donors and added high-resolution HLA genotyping to investigate patterns of TCR occurrence. Of the 300 to 450 genotyped donors, approximately 80% were placed in the genetic ancestry cluster associated with self-reported Caucasian donors. In addition to the first cohort of roughly 670 subjects, a separate validation cohort of some 120 different subjects was used. All discovery cohort repertoires had been generated on a single sequencing platform. Using immunosequencing, the study profiled T cell repertoires from about 650 subjects and related those repertoires to cytomegalovirus serostatus. Among a few hundred genotyped donors of the cohort, an average of roughly 240,000 unique TCR beta nucleotide sequences were sequenced per donor, 15% to 20% of them non-productive. To predict cytomegalovirus infection status, the study combined high-throughput TCR immunosequencing, statistical association of individual TCRs with disease status, and machine learning. Rather than using new phenotypic data, the later analysis identified candidate immune exposures from TCR beta sequences and from how often those sequences occurred across donors. Because of strong linkage in the cohort, five DR-DQ haplotypes were treated as single units for association and clustering. An earlier analysis of about 600 of the donors used high-throughput TCR beta sequencing to judge whether each TCR beta V gene segment behaved as functional or pseudogenic. Both class I and class II loci were covered by HLA typing, at four-digit resolution. The number of typed donors differed by locus: about 620-630 for A, B, C, DRB1 and DQB1; approximately 520 for DQA1; roughly 600 for DPA1; and roughly 450 for DPB1. The study aimed to test whether signatures of past pathogen exposure could be identified by cataloging public T cell receptors. Roughly 300 gigabases of sequencing data and around 90 million unique TCR sequences made up an early release that covered about 640 HLA-typed donors. Donor age, sex, ethnicity and CMV serostatus were compiled alongside the repertoire data. A later genetic analysis took genome-wide SNP genotypes for about three fifths of the 666 donors and used that subset as a discovery cohort. The full study reports these points: The earlier analysis of 587 of the donors excluded fewer than 20 rarely observed V segments, including chromosome 9 orphons, because counts were too low. When HLA alleles, especially DR and DQ, strongly co-occurred, attributing TCR associations to individual alleles was difficult. A further reported finding was that TCR beta sequences accurately predicted the HLA-A and HLA-B alleles for most subjects in the first cohort. A cluster of highly shared sequence variants was judged likely to be a technical artifact of the sequencing pipeline. Linkage disequilibrium might explain the correlated functional status among segregating V segments, but an unknown experimental factor could not be ruled out. In vitro tests confirmed that a few of the cytomegalovirus-associated TCR beta chains recognize cytomegalovirus antigens. A later genetic analysis associated a missense DCLRE1C variant with V-gene and J-gene trimming of TCR beta chains, and an independent cohort replicated the association. Because HLA typing was missing for some donors at each locus, association tests included only the typed subset. The study gave a list of over 150 TCR beta chains associated with cytomegalovirus. It was suggested by the authors that the approach could potentially be generalized to other disease states and immunological phenotypes. Broadly in line with IMGT annotations, most TCR beta V segments showed up in productive rearrangements about 87% or about 30% of the time in an earlier analysis of under 700 of the donors. Presence/absence analyses assumed roughly uniform sequencing depth across donors, an assumption that may not hold. Immune exposure information for the cohort was limited to CMV serostatus. In both the original and validation cohorts, the classifier was reported to diagnose cytomegalovirus status with high specificity and sensitivity. A later genetic analysis reported fewer N-insertions in productive TCRs among donors in an Asian-associated ancestry cluster than the roughly 650-donor mean. The cohort was sequenced for TCR beta chains only, and without alpha or paired-chain data the features that could be detected were limited. The 87-base-pair reads could not distinguish some IMGT-functional V segments, including TRBV6-2 and TRBV6-3, so those segments were excluded. A later analysis found that TCR association rates varied across HLA loci, with DRB1 alleles showing the most associated TCRs and HLA-C alleles the fewest. In a later analysis, most CMV-associated TCR beta chains were found to appear HLA-restricted, with HLA associations seemingly driven largely by CMV exposure. Across donors, most TCR sequences were observed very rarely, whereas some public TCRs were present in many individuals. Compared with equally common non-associated chains, HLA-associated TCR beta chains in a later analysis were more clonally expanded and had lower generation probabilities. A later analysis reported that several top co-occurrence clusters appeared linked to parvovirus B19, influenza, CMV and Epstein-Barr virus. Specific HLA alleles were associated with around 18,000 TCR beta sequences at a false discovery rate of 0.05 in a later analysis.

In total, roughly 710 healthy bone marrow donors made up the cohort. At the time of sampling, every cohort member was nominally healthy, though immune exposures that went unrecorded were likely present. The donor was CMV seropositive and was included in the group of some 290 seropositive cohort members. A peripheral blood sample was collected from each donor, and TCR beta sequencing was performed on peripheral blood mononuclear cells. The Qiagen DNeasy Blood Extraction Kit was used to extract genomic DNA from the blood cell samples. Turning to this clone: Its recognized antigen is unknown. No qualities accompany the bases; no much larger clone lies one base away.

CDR1 and CDR2, looked up from the germline V gene, are SGHRS and YFSETQ. V drops 0 bases and J drops 5 bases, leaving 15 bases in between. The cysteine opens and the valine closes a CDR3 of 15 amino acids. Only the CDR3 part of the read is kept: 45 bases, read in frame from the first base. The method behind the library was the immunoSEQ multiplex PCR assay. The multiplex PCR relied on a mix of 60 forward primers for TCR Vbeta segments and 13 reverse primers for TCR Jbeta segments. Amplification of the CDR3 region of rearranged TCR beta genes was performed with a multiplex PCR assay on genomic DNA. The amplified TCR beta libraries were sequenced on the Illumina HiSeq System as 87-base-pair reads. For the original study's pipeline: In a later analysis, some 80 million unique TCR beta chains were counted across the roughly 700 repertoires, and roughly 10 million of these chains were shared by at least two donors. Raw reads were error-corrected and collapsed into unique sequences by a nearest-neighbor algorithm in which closely related sequences were merged to remove PCR and sequencing errors. V, D and J gene segments were assigned by aligning CDR3 sequences to IMGT reference sequences. Each retained sequence needed at least a six-nucleotide match to both a V gene segment and a J gene segment. A rearrangement counted as productive if the CDR3 had no stop codons and remained in frame with V and J, and every other rearrangement counted as non-productive. Following IMGT convention, CDR3 was defined as the stretch from the second conserved V-encoded cysteine to the conserved J-encoded phenylalanine. The earlier analysis of some 550 of the donors excluded any sequence lacking an unambiguous match to a single V gene segment. An earlier analysis of several hundred of the donors called V segments functional above 56.7% productive rearrangements and segregating when the between-donor standard deviation exceeded 5%. To diagnose cytomegalovirus status from the catalog of TCR beta chain sequences, a statistical classification framework was built. A later analysis assigned V and J genes by comparing TCR nucleotide sequences with IMGT/GENE-DB human TR gene sequences. Using the TCRdist pipeline, a later analysis assigned CDR3 sequences along with most-parsimonious VDJ recombination scenarios. In a later analysis, each TCR beta chain was defined by its CDR3 amino acid sequence together with its V-gene family, and reads lacking a unique V-gene family were excluded. A later analysis removed 450 to 600 highly shared, low-generation-probability nucleotide sequences to deal with suspected cross-contamination and a sequencing artifact. In a later analysis, a clonal expansion index for each public chain was calculated from normalized within-repertoire ranks of inferred template counts. In a later analysis, generation probabilities were computed using a VDJ recombination model fitted to out-of-frame rearrangements, and the results were checked against IGoR. In a later analysis, TCR-TCR, TCR-HLA and TCR-CMV co-occurrence was scored with hypergeometric tests, and a repertoire-size bias correction was applied to TCR pairs. In a later analysis, false discovery rates were estimated by permuting HLA or CMV assignments 20 times. In a later analysis, co-occurring TCRs were grouped using DBSCAN, and TCRdist sequence similarity was added for clustering within HLA-allele-positive subsets. Co-occurrence clustering excluded repertoires with fewer than 30,000 or more than 120,000 public chains, plus five with anomalous nucleotide sharing. Imported from immuneACCESS, the table was reduced by TCRdb to in-frame sequences with V and J called. These copies leave out some clones; in studies compared against another copy, an unresolved V gene accounts for under half, and the cause of the remainder is not known. For V, J and clone size, that table is used; D and trimming come from the DNA. The sample table holds 150,000 to 200,000 clones, of which about three quarters were seen once. The biggest ten clones account for under 5.5% of the sample.

The rearranged chain carries TRBV5-1 and TRBJ2-7, with the D segment identity uncertain. The TCR sequence derives from a man aged 18 to 30 in good health and CMV-seropositive. Sample: PBMCs. CDR3 reads: CASSLGVGRGDEQYV. The bases are TGCGCCAGCAGCTTGGGGGTGGGTAGAGGTGACGAGCAGTACGTC.